This TCR beta chain was captured in a study of PD-L1 blockade in urothelial cancer. Study as a whole: Prior chemotherapy in patients spanned 0 to 3 regimens. Blood drawn 3 weeks (second dose) and 6 weeks after treatment start was analyzed.

Templates that were synthetic TCR analogs were spiked into each PCR. Using immunoSEQ multiplex PCR, the repertoire was profiled, and TCRdb retains in-frame clones only, with some absent. The top ten clones hold approximately 9% of a sample with more than 75,000 clones, around nine tenths of them seen once. Trimming took 6 bases from V and 2 from J; bases not matched to a gene: 8. CDR1 is SGHTA and CDR2 is FQGTGA in the germline V gene. This CDR3 comprises 15 residues. This clonotype originated in a man aged 60-69 years with urothelial cancer. The genes are TRBV7-3 and TRBJ2-3; 7 bases are shared with TRBD1. Source: PBMCs, taken around atezolizumab (anti-PD-L1) treatment. CDR3 sequence (DNA): TGTGCCAGCAGTTTGGCCGGGACAGACACAGATACGCAGTATTTT. Residues: CASSLAGTDTDTQYF.